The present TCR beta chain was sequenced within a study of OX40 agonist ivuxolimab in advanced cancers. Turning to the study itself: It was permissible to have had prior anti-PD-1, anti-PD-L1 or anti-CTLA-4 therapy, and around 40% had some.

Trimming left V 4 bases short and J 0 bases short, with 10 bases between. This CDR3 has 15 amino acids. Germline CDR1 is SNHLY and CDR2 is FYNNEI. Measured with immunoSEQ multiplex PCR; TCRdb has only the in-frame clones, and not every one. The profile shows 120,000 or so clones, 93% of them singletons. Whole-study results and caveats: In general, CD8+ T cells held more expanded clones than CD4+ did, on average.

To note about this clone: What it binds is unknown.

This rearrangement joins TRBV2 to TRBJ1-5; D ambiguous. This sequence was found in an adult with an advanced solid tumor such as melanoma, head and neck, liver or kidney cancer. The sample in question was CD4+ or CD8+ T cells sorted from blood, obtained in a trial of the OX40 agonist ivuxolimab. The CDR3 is CASSGDGYSNQPQHF. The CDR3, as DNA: TGTGCCAGCAGTGGAGACGGATATAGCAATCAGCCCCAGCATTTT.